These T cell receptor beta chains were read from a single sample in a study of blood T cells in healthy people across ages. Via MiXCR, TCRdb re-called the 5' RACE reads, giving one row per CDR3 protein. The sample gives approximately 810,000 distinct CDR3 sequences, less than 35% of which show up once; roughly 17% is in the top ten. Source material: blood. Every receptor here comes from an elderly woman in good health. Each CDR3 is given with its conserved first and last residue. Fields, in order: CDR3 DNA, CDR3 protein, D gene, clone size, V gene, J gene. D genes are given only for firm matches. Not all rows give a size; the values are once, few, many and, for expanded clones, a class.

CDR3nt: TGCGCCAGCAGCCAACAAGCCGAGAACACTGAAGCTTTCTTT
CDR3aa: CASSQQAENTEAFF
d_gene: NA
abundance: NA
v_gene: TRBV5-1
j_gene: TRBJ1-1

CDR3nt: TGTGCCAGCAATTCGGGGCCAGATACGCAGTATTTT
CDR3aa: CASNSGPDTQYF
d_gene: NA
abundance: NA
v_gene: TRBV5-6
j_gene: TRBJ2-3

CDR3nt: TGCGCCAGCAGCCACCGCAGGGGCGGGGGGGCTAACAATGAGCAGTTCTTC
CDR3aa: CASSHRRGGGANNEQFF
d_gene: TRBD2
abundance: many
v_gene: TRBV4-3
j_gene: TRBJ2-1

CDR3nt: TGTGCCAGCAGGGTGTTCGAGACCCAGTACTTC
CDR3aa: CASRVFETQYF
d_gene: NA
abundance: many
v_gene: TRBV6-5
j_gene: TRBJ2-5

CDR3nt: TGTGCCAGCCGACCTTGGGGAGGGCGATCCCTCCACTTT
CDR3aa: CASRPWGGRSLHF
d_gene: NA
abundance: NA
v_gene: TRBV3-1
j_gene: TRBJ1-6

CDR3nt: TGTGCCAGCAGCTCCTACAGGGCCTTGAACACCGGGGAGCTGTTTTTT
CDR3aa: CASSSYRALNTGELFF
d_gene: NA
abundance: many
v_gene: TRBV6-2/TRBV6-3
j_gene: TRBJ2-2

CDR3nt: TGCAGTGCTAGTCGCCAGGCCAATACAGGGAAGGGGGGGAGGGGGCAGTACTTC
CDR3aa: CSASRQANTGKGGRGQYF
d_gene: NA
abundance: NA
v_gene: TRBV20-1
j_gene: TRBJ2-5

CDR3nt: TGTGCCAGCAGCTTATGGGGGGCTGAGACCCAGTACTTC
CDR3aa: CASSLWGAETQYF
d_gene: NA
abundance: many
v_gene: TRBV7-9
j_gene: TRBJ2-5

CDR3nt: TGCAGCGCCCAGGACAGGGAGGGCCAAGAGACCCAGTTCTTC
CDR3aa: CSAQDREGQETQFF
d_gene: NA
abundance: NA
v_gene: TRBV29-1
j_gene: TRBJ2-1

CDR3nt: TGTGCCAGCACCGGGACAGGTGATCAGCCCCAGCATTTT
CDR3aa: CASTGTGDQPQHF
d_gene: TRBD1
abundance: NA
v_gene: TRBV7-8
j_gene: TRBJ1-5

CDR3nt: TGTGCCAGCAGTTTTAGCGGGGTTTGGTACGAGCAGTACTTC
CDR3aa: CASSFSGVWYEQYF
d_gene: TRBD2
abundance: few
v_gene: TRBV6-2/TRBV6-3
j_gene: TRBJ2-7

CDR3nt: TGTGCCAGCAGTTACCCTAGCGGGGAGCCAGAGACCCAGTACTTC
CDR3aa: CASSYPSGEPETQYF
d_gene: TRBD2
abundance: NA
v_gene: TRBV6-2/TRBV6-3
j_gene: TRBJ2-5

CDR3nt: TGTGCCAGCAGTTCGACAGGGGATGGGACTGAAGCTTTCTTT
CDR3aa: CASSSTGDGTEAFF
d_gene: TRBD1
abundance: few
v_gene: TRBV6-6
j_gene: TRBJ1-1

CDR3nt: TGCAGTGCTAAGGGGGCGGGGGGATGGTACAATGAGCAGTTCTTC
CDR3aa: CSAKGAGGWYNEQFF
d_gene: NA
abundance: many
v_gene: TRBV20-1
j_gene: TRBJ2-1

CDR3nt: TGTGCCAGCAGTATCCTAGAATCCACCCAGTACTTC
CDR3aa: CASSILESTQYF
d_gene: NA
abundance: many
v_gene: TRBV6-2/TRBV6-3
j_gene: TRBJ2-5

CDR3nt: TGTGCCAGCTGCAGTAGAGCTGGGGCCAACGTCCTGACTTTC
CDR3aa: CASCSRAGANVLTF
d_gene: NA
abundance: many
v_gene: TRBV2
j_gene: TRBJ2-6

CDR3nt: TGTGCCAGCAGTTTCCACAACACTGAAGCTTTCTTT
CDR3aa: CASSFHNTEAFF
d_gene: NA
abundance: NA
v_gene: TRBV12-3/TRBV12-4
j_gene: TRBJ1-1

CDR3nt: TGTGCCAGCAGCCCCCTAGCAATCTCGGCGAATACGCAGTATTTT
CDR3aa: CASSPLAISANTQYF
d_gene: NA
abundance: NA
v_gene: TRBV7-9
j_gene: TRBJ2-3

CDR3nt: TGCAGTGCTAACCATGGGGCAGGGGCACCAGATACGCAGTATTTT
CDR3aa: CSANHGAGAPDTQYF
d_gene: NA
abundance: many
v_gene: TRBV20-1
j_gene: TRBJ2-3

CDR3nt: TGTGCCAGCAGCCAGAGGGATCAGCCCCAGCATTTT
CDR3aa: CASSQRDQPQHF
d_gene: NA
abundance: NA
v_gene: TRBV11-2
j_gene: TRBJ1-5

CDR3nt: TGCAGTCCCACCCAGCGGGGAATATCAGAGACCCAGTACTTC
CDR3aa: CSPTQRGISETQYF
d_gene: TRBD2
abundance: many
v_gene: TRBV20-1
j_gene: TRBJ2-5

CDR3nt: TGTGCCAGCAGCCAAGGCAAGGCAGGGGAAACTGAAGCTTTCTTT
CDR3aa: CASSQGKAGETEAFF
d_gene: NA
abundance: NA
v_gene: TRBV3-1
j_gene: TRBJ1-1

CDR3nt: TGCAGTGCCGAGGATCAACATGCTGGGGCCAACGTCCTGACTTTC
CDR3aa: CSAEDQHAGANVLTF
d_gene: NA
abundance: many
v_gene: TRBV20-1
j_gene: TRBJ2-6

CDR3nt: TGTGCCAGCAGCCAGGGCAGGGTGATCGGCAATCAGCCCCAGCATTTT
CDR3aa: CASSQGRVIGNQPQHF
d_gene: NA
abundance: NA
v_gene: TRBV7-8
j_gene: TRBJ1-5

CDR3nt: TGTGCCAGCAGTTTACGGGACGGAGCGCCCACTGAAGCTTTCTTT
CDR3aa: CASSLRDGAPTEAFF
d_gene: NA
abundance: many
v_gene: TRBV12-3/TRBV12-4
j_gene: TRBJ1-1

CDR3nt: TGTGCCAGCAGCACAACCGGGACAACAACTAATGAAAAACTGTTTTTT
CDR3aa: CASSTTGTTTNEKLFF
d_gene: NA
abundance: many
v_gene: TRBV11-2
j_gene: TRBJ1-4

CDR3nt: TGTGCCAGCAGCGCGGACTATCAGAGGGATGAGCAGTTCTTC
CDR3aa: CASSADYQRDEQFF
d_gene: NA
abundance: NA
v_gene: TRBV9
j_gene: TRBJ2-1

CDR3nt: TGCGCCAGCAGAGGACTAGCGCCGCCCTACGAGCAGTACTTC
CDR3aa: CASRGLAPPYEQYF
d_gene: TRBD2
abundance: NA
v_gene: TRBV10-2
j_gene: TRBJ2-7

CDR3nt: TGCAGGGGGGGACAGGGACGCAATGAGCAGTTCTTC
CDR3aa: CRGGQGRNEQFF
d_gene: TRBD1
abundance: few
v_gene: TRBV20-1
j_gene: TRBJ2-1

CDR3nt: TGCGCCAGCAGTGAGTCGGCGGGGCGCCCAGGTGAGCAGTTCTTC
CDR3aa: CASSESAGRPGEQFF
d_gene: NA
abundance: NA
v_gene: TRBV10-1
j_gene: TRBJ2-1

CDR3nt: TGTGCCAGCAGCCCTCCGGACAGGGGGCAGCAGCCCCAGCATTTT
CDR3aa: CASSPPDRGQQPQHF
d_gene: TRBD1
abundance: NA
v_gene: TRBV7-2
j_gene: TRBJ1-5

CDR3nt: TGTGCCAGCAGCTCCAGGGTTATGGCAGCTTCCCAAGAGACCCAGTACTTC
CDR3aa: CASSSRVMAASQETQYF
d_gene: NA
abundance: NA
v_gene: TRBV7-2
j_gene: TRBJ2-5

CDR3nt: TGTGCCAGCAGTTCTCGGTGGCCTTCGAACACCGGGGAGCTGTTTTTT
CDR3aa: CASSSRWPSNTGELFF
d_gene: NA
abundance: NA
v_gene: TRBV6-2/TRBV6-3
j_gene: TRBJ2-2

CDR3nt: TGTGCCATCAGCGAGGGACAGGGGCTTAATCAGCCCCAGCATTTT
CDR3aa: CAISEGQGLNQPQHF
d_gene: TRBD1
abundance: few
v_gene: TRBV10-3
j_gene: TRBJ1-5

CDR3nt: TGTGCCTGGAGTTTGGGCCAGGGATGGGAAAAACTGTTTTTT
CDR3aa: CAWSLGQGWEKLFF
d_gene: NA
abundance: few
v_gene: TRBV30
j_gene: TRBJ1-4

CDR3nt: TGTGCCAGCAGTTCAATGACAGGGGTGAACACTGAAGCTTTCTTT
CDR3aa: CASSSMTGVNTEAFF
d_gene: TRBD1
abundance: NA
v_gene: TRBV27
j_gene: TRBJ1-1

CDR3nt: TGTGCCAGCAGTTTAGGAGGGCAGGTTCCCTATGGCTACACCTTC
CDR3aa: CASSLGGQVPYGYTF
d_gene: NA
abundance: NA
v_gene: TRBV12-3/TRBV12-4
j_gene: TRBJ1-2

CDR3nt: TGTGCCAGCAGTTCTAGCGGGGGTCCCCTCAATGAGCAGTTCTTC
CDR3aa: CASSSSGGPLNEQFF
d_gene: TRBD2
abundance: few
v_gene: TRBV9
j_gene: TRBJ2-1

CDR3nt: TGCGCCAGCAGTGTGAATGGGGGGGCGAAGACCCAGTACTTC
CDR3aa: CASSVNGGAKTQYF
d_gene: NA
abundance: many
v_gene: TRBV5-1
j_gene: TRBJ2-5

CDR3nt: TGTGCCAGCTCACCCACCGAGGGGTACAATGAGCAGTTCTTC
CDR3aa: CASSPTEGYNEQFF
d_gene: NA
abundance: NA
v_gene: TRBV18
j_gene: TRBJ2-1

CDR3nt: TGTGCCAGCAGCACCTACCGGACAGGGGGAGACGGCTACACCTTC
CDR3aa: CASSTYRTGGDGYTF
d_gene: TRBD1
abundance: many
v_gene: TRBV7-2
j_gene: TRBJ1-2

CDR3nt: TGTGCCAGCAGCGCCCATTCAGGACCTAGTCCCATTGATACGCAGTATTTT
CDR3aa: CASSAHSGPSPIDTQYF
d_gene: NA
abundance: many
v_gene: TRBV9
j_gene: TRBJ2-3

CDR3nt: TGTGCCAGCAGTTTAGCCCAGCGCGCCTACGAGCAGTACTTC
CDR3aa: CASSLAQRAYEQYF
d_gene: NA
abundance: NA
v_gene: TRBV27
j_gene: TRBJ2-7

CDR3nt: TGCGCCAGCAGCCAAGGGACACCGAGCTCTGGGGCCAACGTCCTGACTTTC
CDR3aa: CASSQGTPSSGANVLTF
d_gene: NA
abundance: many
v_gene: TRBV5-1
j_gene: TRBJ2-6

CDR3nt: TGCAGTCCAAAACAAAGGAGTACCGAGCAGTACTTC
CDR3aa: CSPKQRSTEQYF
d_gene: NA
abundance: many
v_gene: TRBV20-1
j_gene: TRBJ2-7

CDR3nt: TGTGCCAGCAGTCCGGACACTCCGAGGGAGACCCAGTACTTC
CDR3aa: CASSPDTPRETQYF
d_gene: NA
abundance: NA
v_gene: TRBV12-3/TRBV12-4
j_gene: TRBJ2-5